Each of the 27 T cell receptor beta chains below was sequenced from the same sample in a study of OX40 agonist ivuxolimab in advanced cancers. The method was immunoSEQ multiplex PCR; TCRdb's version includes in-frame clones alone and lacks a portion of them. The data contain under 80,000 clones, 75% to 90% of them seen just once; the ten biggest clones take up roughly 4.2%. Here the sequenced sample was CD4+ or CD8+ T cells sorted from blood, taken in a trial of the OX40 agonist ivuxolimab. The receptors here all came from an adult with an advanced solid tumor such as melanoma, head and neck, liver or kidney cancer.

The genes are TRBV5-8 and TRBJ2-1; 7 bases are a match to TRBD1. This CDR3 has 15 amino acids. Unmatched junction bases numbered 2, after V lost 0 bases and J lost 2 bases. Germline values: CDR1 SGHTS, CDR2 YDEGEE. This chain's CDR3 is CASSLDRGPYNEQFF. CDR3 sequence (DNA): TGTGCCAGCAGCTTGGACAGGGGCCCCTACAATGAGCAGTTCTTC. Filled out from reference TRBV5-8 and TRBJ2-1, the complete variable domain reads EAGVTQSPTHLIKTRGQQATLRCSPISGHTSVYWYQQALGLGLQFLLWYDEGEERNRGNFPPRFSGRQFPNYSSELNVNALELEDSALYLCASSLDRGPYNEQFFGPGTRLTVL.

The V and J genes are TRBV11-2 and TRBJ2-7, with TRBD1 as a possible D gene (5 bases). CDR1 and CDR2 (germline): SGHAT, FQNNGV. Between the trimmed V and J ends, which lost 4 bases and 4 bases, there was a span of 14 bases. The CDR3 length is 14 residues. Here the CDR3 reads CASSSLGVGYEQYF. CDR3 DNA sequence: TGTGCCAGCAGCTCCTTAGGGGTAGGGTACGAGCAGTACTTC.

The chain has TRBV6-1 and TRBJ1-2, with 10 bases aligning to TRBD1. The germline gives CDR1 MNHNS, CDR2 SASEGT. Trimming cost V 5 bases and J 7 bases; bases outside gene matches: 7. This CDR3 is built from 14 residues. CDR3 nucleotide sequence: TGTGCCAGCAGTACGGGACAGGGGTCCGGTGGCTACACCTTC. This sequence encodes CASSTGQGSGGYTF.

The chain is built from TRBV7-2 and TRBJ2-3; no firm D call. The V and J ends lost 5 bases and 6 bases respectively, with 12 bases between them. The germline gives CDR1 SGHTA, CDR2 FQGNSA. The CDR3 has 13 residues. CDR3 protein: CASSLMRADTQYF. The DNA of the CDR3 is TGTGCCAGCAGCCTTATGCGCGCGGATACGCAGTATTTT.

The chain has TRBV10-2 and TRBJ1-2, with D maybe TRBD1 (5 bases). Between the trimmed V and J ends, which lost 7 bases and 4 bases, there was a span of 13 bases. Germline loops: CDR1 WSHSY, CDR2 SAAADI. This CDR3 is built from 13 residues. The CDR3 nucleotides read TGCGCCAGCACCGGGGCGCGAGGCTATGGCTACACCTTC. The encoded protein is CASTGARGYGYTF.

V usage is TRBV13 and J usage is TRBJ2-1, with D perhaps matching TRBD2 (6 bases). The CDR3 totals 13 residues. Germline values: CDR1 PRHDT, CDR2 FYEKMQ (reference sequence). Trimming left V 2 bases short and J 6 bases short, with 8 bases between. DNA of the CDR3: TGTGCCAGCAGCTTAACGCGGGGCAATGAGCAGTTCTTC. Protein: CASSLTRGNEQFF.

CDR3 region: CASSLAVVLTNNEQFF. The CDR3 nucleotides read TGTGCCAGCAGCTTAGCCGTCGTCCTAACCAACAATGAGCAGTTCTTC. The V and J genes are TRBV11-3 and TRBJ2-1; D gene ambiguous. The CDR3 covers 16 residues. Between the trimmed V and J ends, which lost 1 base and 5 bases, there was a span of 15 bases. Germline CDR1 and CDR2: SGHNT and YENEEA. The complete variable domain, with remaining parts taken from reference TRBV11-3 and TRBJ2-1, reads EAGVVQSPRYKIIEKKQPVAFWCNPISGHNTLYWYLQNLGQGPELLIRYENEEAVDDSQLPKDRFSAERLKGVDSTLKIQPAELGDSAVYLCASSLAVVLTNNEQFFGPGTRLTVL.

The V and J genes are TRBV5-1 and TRBJ2-7; TRBD1 might be the D (6 bases). This CDR3 is built from 15 residues. V lost 0 bases to trimming and J lost 0 bases, with 10 bases between them. Germline V gene sequence: CDR1 SGHRS, CDR2 YFSETQ. CDR3: CASSLDGQSSYEQYF. The CDR3 region has the DNA TGCGCCAGCAGCTTGGATGGACAGTCCTCCTACGAGCAGTACTTC.

The rearrangement joins TRBV29-1 to TRBJ2-7, with D perhaps matching TRBD1 (6 bases). This CDR3 comprises 14 residues. The ends were cut back, 5 bases at V and 5 bases at J, with 19 bases in the middle. CDR1 and CDR2 from the germline V gene are SQVTM and ANQGSEA. The CDR3 loop is CSVTPQGKGDEQYF. CDR3 DNA: TGCAGCGTTACTCCTCAGGGGAAGGGCGACGAGCAGTACTTC.

This sequence joins TRBV27 and TRBJ1-1; the match to TRBD1 covers 9 bases. Germline V gene lookup returns CDR1 MNHEY and CDR2 SMNVEV (reference sequence). J lost 7 bases, V lost 3 bases, and 3 bases had no gene match. The CDR3 totals 13 residues. The CDR3 loop reads CASSFTGGVEAFF. Written as DNA, the CDR3 is TGTGCCAGCAGTTTTACAGGGGGCGTTGAAGCTTTCTTT.

CDR3 DNA: TGTGCCAGCAGCCGCGCTACTGGGGCCAACGTCCTGACTTTC. This sequence encodes CASSRATGANVLTF. This chain links TRBV14 with TRBJ2-6, with D unclear. With 4 bases removed from V and 2 bases from J, the gap between germline ends came to 6 bases. CDR1 and CDR2 (germline): SGHDN, FVKESK. The CDR3 is 14 amino acids. Full variable domain (outside the CDR3, taken from reference TRBV14 and TRBJ2-6): EAGVTQFPSHSVIEKGQTVTLRCDPISGHDNLYWYRRVMGKEIKFLLHFVKESKQDESGMPNNRFLAERTGGTYSTLKVQPAELEDSGVYFCASSRATGANVLTFGAGSRLTVL.

The V and J genes are TRBV13 and TRBJ2-7; the D call may be TRBD1 or TRBD2 (6 bases each). The V gene lost 5 bases and the J gene lost 2 bases, with 13 bases spanning the gap. Per the germline V gene, CDR1 is PRHDT and CDR2 is FYEKMQ (reference sequence). The CDR3 is 14 residues long. Written as DNA, the CDR3 is TGTGCCAGCAGCCCGTCTAGGGGGGCCTACGAGCAGTACTTC. This codes for CASSPSRGAYEQYF.

In the case of this clone: Other DNA sequences in the same sample also yield this CDR3. The V call is TRBV28, the J call TRBJ2-7, with 9 bases that match TRBD1. V dropped 6 bases and J dropped 4; count of bases not matched to a gene: 1. The length of the CDR3 is 12 residues. The germline V gene has CDR1 MDHEN and CDR2 SYDVKM. DNA of the CDR3: TGTGCCAGCAGACAGGGGGCGTACGAGCAGTACTTC. Protein product: CASRQGAYEQYF.

The rearrangement links TRBV29-1 to TRBJ2-7; D not resolved. The V end lost 4 bases, the J end lost 0 bases, and 7 bases lay between the germline ends. The CDR3 loop spans 12 amino acids. Germline V gene sequence: CDR1 SQVTM, CDR2 ANQGSEA. The CDR3 loop is CSVVGSSYEQYF. In DNA, the CDR3 is TGCAGCGTTGTAGGCAGCTCCTACGAGCAGTACTTC.

The chain uses TRBV7-6 and TRBJ2-3, with D maybe TRBD1 (6 bases). The CDR3 sequence is 16 residues long. Per the germline V gene, CDR1 is SGHVS and CDR2 is FNYEAQ. Trimming stripped 5 bases from V and 0 bases from J, with 15 bases between. CDR3 sequence: CASSSLTGQSTDTQYF. The CDR3 DNA sequence: TGTGCCAGCAGCAGTCTTACCGGACAGAGCACAGATACGCAGTATTTT.

The chain joins TRBV7-2 to TRBJ2-5; 7 bases are a match to TRBD1. The J call is doubtful: the DNA matches TRBJ2-7 better. The CDR3 extends over 16 amino acids. Germline V gene data show CDR1 as SGHTA and CDR2 as FQGNSA. The CDR3 region is CASSRKDRPSSYEQYF. In DNA, the CDR3 is TGTGCCAGCAGCCGAAAGGACAGGCCTAGCTCCTACGAGCAGTACTTC.

The V gene is TRBV7-9, the J gene TRBJ2-3; D remains ambiguous. The V and J ends lost 3 bases and 2 bases respectively, with 6 bases between them. Germline V lookup: CDR1 SEHNR, CDR2 FQNEAQ (reference sequence). The CDR3 spans 13 residues. The CDR3 DNA sequence: TGTGCCAGCAGCTTTGCCTCCACAGATACGCAGTATTTT. The encoded protein is CASSFASTDTQYF.

The genes are TRBV6-1 and TRBJ1-2; 10 bases align to TRBD1. This CDR3 has 15 amino acids. CDR1 and CDR2 from the germline V gene are MNHNS and SASEGT. Trimming cost V 6 bases and J 7 bases; bases outside gene matches: 11. The CDR3 sequence is CASSKEGGTGAGYTF. The CDR3 region has the DNA TGTGCCAGCAGCAAAGAGGGTGGGACAGGGGCTGGCTACACCTTC.

The CDR3 DNA is TGTGCCAGTAGTATCGCTAGCGGGAGAGGAGAGCAGTTCTTC. It specifies CASSIASGRGEQFF. The V gene is TRBV19, the J gene TRBJ2-1, with 10 bases matching TRBD2. The germline gives CDR1 LNHDA, CDR2 SQIVND (reference sequence). V lost 3 bases to trimming and J lost 10 bases; unmatched junction nucleotides: 6. The CDR3 extends over 14 amino acids.

The chain employs TRBV18 and TRBJ2-1; maybe TRBD2 (6 bases). V was shortened by 1 base and J by 3 bases, with 13 bases between the two germline ends. The CDR3 sequence is 16 residues long. The germline gives CDR1 KGHSH, CDR2 LQKENI. The CDR3 region is CASSPRPRDHYNEQFF. Here the CDR3 DNA reads TGTGCCAGCTCACCACGGCCGCGGGACCACTACAATGAGCAGTTCTTC.

V is TRBV10-2 and J is TRBJ2-7, with D perhaps TRBD1 (5 bases). CDR1 WSHSY and CDR2 SAAADI come from the germline V gene. The CDR3 sequence is 15 residues long. Trimming took 6 bases from V and 1 from J, leaving 16 bases between them. CDR3 coding DNA: TGCGCCAGCAGCCCAAATACAGGATCATCCTACGAGCAGTACTTC. Its translation is CASSPNTGSSYEQYF.

V is TRBV7-3 and J is TRBJ2-2; D is perhaps TRBD2 (5 bases). This CDR3 is 14 amino acids long. Between the trimmed V and J ends, which lost 2 bases and 3 bases, there was a span of 7 bases. Per germline, CDR1 SGHTA and CDR2 FQGTGA. CDR3 residues: CASSLAGDTGELFF. CDR3 nucleotide sequence: TGTGCCAGCAGCTTAGCGGGTGACACCGGGGAGCTGTTTTTT.

The chain couples TRBV5-4 to TRBJ2-7; possible D gene TRBD1, 5 bases. Trimming removed 4 bases from V and 3 bases from J, with 8 bases in between. Germline V gene sequence: CDR1 SGHNT, CDR2 YYREEE (reference sequence). The CDR3 extends over 12 amino acids. For the CDR3, the DNA is TGTGCCAGCAGCGGAGACAGCTACGAGCAGTACTTC. Protein sequence: CASSGDSYEQYF. Using reference TRBV5-4 and TRBJ2-7 for the parts outside the CDR3, the full variable domain is ETGVTQSPTHLIKTRGQQVTLRCSSQSGHNTVSWYQQALGQGPQFIFQYYREEENGRGNFPPRFSGLQFPNYSSELNVNALELDDSALYLCASSGDSYEQYFGPGTRLTVT.

The J gene is TRBJ2-1, the V gene TRBV6-1; 13 bases map to TRBD2. CDR1 and CDR2 from the germline V gene are MNHNS and SASEGT. This CDR3 region has 14 residues. V was pared by 6 bases and J by 8 bases, with 4 bases of the junction left unmatched. CDR3 sequence (DNA): TGTGCCAGCAGCAGGACTAGCGGGGGTTATGAGCAGTTCTTC. Its translation: CASSRTSGGYEQFF.

The chain has TRBV9 and TRBJ2-1, with TRBD2 matching over 10 bases. Germline CDR1 reads SGDLS; CDR2 reads YYNGEE. Trimming removed 2 bases from V and 8 bases from J; junction bases left unmatched: 4. This CDR3 contains 14 residues. The CDR3 loop reads CASSVGLARDEQFF. DNA of the CDR3: TGTGCCAGCAGCGTGGGACTAGCGCGCGATGAGCAGTTCTTC.

This clone was found a few times. J is TRBJ1-2 and V is TRBV5-5; TRBD1 might be the D (6 bases). V was shortened by 3 bases and J by 1 base, with 10 bases between the two germline ends. Looked up from germline, CDR1 is SGHKS and CDR2 is YYEKEE (reference sequence). This CDR3 has 14 amino acids. CDR3 coding DNA: TGTGCCAGCAGCTGGGGGGGCCGTAACTATGGCTACACCTTC. Translation gives CASSWGGRNYGYTF.

V gene TRBV7-2 combines with J gene TRBJ2-7; 11 positions agree with TRBD2. The CDR3 length is 17 residues. The germline CDR1 and CDR2 sequences are SGHTA and FQGNSA. Germline trimming cut 1 base from V and 1 base from J; bases unmatched to any gene: 6. CDR3 nucleotides: TGTGCCAGCAGCTTAGAACTAGCGGGAGTCCTTTCCTACGAGCAGTACTTC. Residues: CASSLELAGVLSYEQYF.